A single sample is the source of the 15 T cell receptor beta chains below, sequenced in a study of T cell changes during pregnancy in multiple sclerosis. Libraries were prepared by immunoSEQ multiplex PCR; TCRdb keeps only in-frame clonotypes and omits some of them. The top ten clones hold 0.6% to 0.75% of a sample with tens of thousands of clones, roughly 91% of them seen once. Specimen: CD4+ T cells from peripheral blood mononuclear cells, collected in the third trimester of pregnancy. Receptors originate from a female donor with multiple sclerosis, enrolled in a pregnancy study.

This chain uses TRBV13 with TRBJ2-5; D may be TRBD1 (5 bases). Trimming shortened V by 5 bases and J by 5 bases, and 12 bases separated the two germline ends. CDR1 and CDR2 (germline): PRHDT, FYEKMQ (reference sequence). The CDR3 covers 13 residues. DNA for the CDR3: TGTGCCAGCAGCCCTTTAGGGGTTGAGACCCAGTACTTC. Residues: CASSPLGVETQYF.

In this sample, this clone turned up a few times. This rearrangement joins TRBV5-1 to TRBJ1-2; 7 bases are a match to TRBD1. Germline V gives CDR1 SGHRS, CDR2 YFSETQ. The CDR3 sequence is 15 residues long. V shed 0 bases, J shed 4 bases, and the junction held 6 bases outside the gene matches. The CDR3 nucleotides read TGCGCCAGCAGCTTGGTACAGGGGTTGGGCTATGGCTACACCTTC. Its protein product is CASSLVQGLGYGYTF.

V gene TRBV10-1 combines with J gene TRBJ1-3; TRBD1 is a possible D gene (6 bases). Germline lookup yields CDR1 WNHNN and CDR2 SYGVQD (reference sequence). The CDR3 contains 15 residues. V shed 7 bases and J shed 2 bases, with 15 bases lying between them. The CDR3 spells CASNGGRAPGNTIYF. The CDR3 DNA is TGCGCCAGCAATGGGGGCCGTGCACCTGGAAACACCATATATTTT.

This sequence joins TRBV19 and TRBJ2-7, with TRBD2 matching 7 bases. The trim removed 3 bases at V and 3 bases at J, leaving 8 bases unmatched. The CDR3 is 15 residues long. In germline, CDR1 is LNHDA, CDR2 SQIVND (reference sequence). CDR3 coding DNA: TGTGCCAGTAGTATTGTGACTAGCACGATCTACGAGCAGTACTTC. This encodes CASSIVTSTIYEQYF.

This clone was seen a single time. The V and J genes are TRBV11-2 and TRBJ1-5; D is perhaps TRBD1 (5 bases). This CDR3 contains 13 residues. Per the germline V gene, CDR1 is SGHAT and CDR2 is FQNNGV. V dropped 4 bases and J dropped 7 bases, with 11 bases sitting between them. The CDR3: CASSSQGGQPQHF. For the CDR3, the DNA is TGTGCCAGCAGCTCTCAGGGAGGGCAGCCCCAGCATTTT.

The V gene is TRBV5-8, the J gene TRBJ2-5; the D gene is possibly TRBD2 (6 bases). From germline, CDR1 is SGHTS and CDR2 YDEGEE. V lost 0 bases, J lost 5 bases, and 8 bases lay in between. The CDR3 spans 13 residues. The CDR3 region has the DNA TGTGCCAGCAGCTTGGGACTAGAGGAGACCCAGTACTTC. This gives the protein CASSLGLEETQYF.

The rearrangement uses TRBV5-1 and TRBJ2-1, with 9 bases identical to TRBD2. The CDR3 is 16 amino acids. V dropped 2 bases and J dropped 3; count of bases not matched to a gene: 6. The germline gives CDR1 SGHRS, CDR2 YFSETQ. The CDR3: CASSLESGGFYNEQFF. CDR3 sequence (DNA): TGCGCCAGCAGCTTAGAAAGCGGGGGGTTCTACAATGAGCAGTTCTTC.

CDR3 protein: CAWGTGGAEAFF. CDR3 nucleotide sequence: TGTGCCTGGGGGACAGGTGGGGCTGAAGCTTTCTTT. V usage is TRBV30 and J usage is TRBJ1-1; 8 nucleotides align to TRBD1. V lost 5 bases and J lost 6; bases outside the gene matches: 5. Germline assignment: CDR1 GTSNPN and CDR2 SVGIG (reference sequence). CDR3 length equals 12 residues. The full variable domain, rest sourced from reference TRBV30 and TRBJ1-1, is SQTIHQWPATLVQPVGSPLSLECTVEGTSNPNLYWYRQAAGRGLQLLFYSVGIGQISSEVPQNLSASRPQDRQFILSSKKLLLSDSGFYLCAWGTGGAEAFFGQGTRLTVV.

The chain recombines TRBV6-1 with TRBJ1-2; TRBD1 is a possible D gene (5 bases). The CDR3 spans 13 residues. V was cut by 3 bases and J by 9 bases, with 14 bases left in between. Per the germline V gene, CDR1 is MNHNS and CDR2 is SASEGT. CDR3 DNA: TGTGCCAGCAGTGAGGGAGGGGAGCAACGCTACACCTTC. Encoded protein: CASSEGGEQRYTF.

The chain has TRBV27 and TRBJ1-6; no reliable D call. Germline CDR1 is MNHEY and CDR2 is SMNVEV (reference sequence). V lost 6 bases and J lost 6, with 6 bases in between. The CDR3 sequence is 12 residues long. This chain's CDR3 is CASSVFNSPLHF. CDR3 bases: TGTGCCAGCAGCGTCTTTAATTCACCCCTCCACTTT.

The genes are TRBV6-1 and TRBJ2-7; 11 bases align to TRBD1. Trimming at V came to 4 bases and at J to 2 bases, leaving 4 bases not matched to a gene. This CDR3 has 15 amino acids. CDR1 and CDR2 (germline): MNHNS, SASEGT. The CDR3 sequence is CASSAPGQGAYEQYF. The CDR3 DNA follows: TGTGCCAGCAGTGCTCCGGGACAGGGGGCCTACGAGCAGTACTTC.

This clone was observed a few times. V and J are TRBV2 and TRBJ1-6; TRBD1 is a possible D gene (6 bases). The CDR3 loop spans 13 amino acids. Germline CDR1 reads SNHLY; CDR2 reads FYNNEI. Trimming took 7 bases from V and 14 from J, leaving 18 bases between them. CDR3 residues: CASMGGGREALHF. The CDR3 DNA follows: TGTGCCAGCATGGGCGGGGGGCGCGAAGCCCTCCACTTT.

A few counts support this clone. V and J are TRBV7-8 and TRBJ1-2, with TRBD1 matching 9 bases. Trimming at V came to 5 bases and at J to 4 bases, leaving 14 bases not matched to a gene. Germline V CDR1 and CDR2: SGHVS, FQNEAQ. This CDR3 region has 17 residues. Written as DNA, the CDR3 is TGTGCCAGCAGCCCTAAAACAGGGGGCGCGAGCTCCTATGGCTACACCTTC. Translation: CASSPKTGGASSYGYTF.

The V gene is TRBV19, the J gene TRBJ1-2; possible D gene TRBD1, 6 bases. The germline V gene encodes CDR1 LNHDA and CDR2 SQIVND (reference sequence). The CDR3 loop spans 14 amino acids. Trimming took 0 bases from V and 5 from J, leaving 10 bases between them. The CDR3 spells CASSIDTGHYGYTF. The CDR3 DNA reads TGTGCCAGTAGTATAGATACAGGGCATTATGGCTACACCTTC.

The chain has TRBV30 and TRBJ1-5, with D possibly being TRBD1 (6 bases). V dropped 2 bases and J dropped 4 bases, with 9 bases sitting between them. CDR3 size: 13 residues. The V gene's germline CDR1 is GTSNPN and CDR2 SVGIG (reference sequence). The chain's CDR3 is CAWSKGGNQPQHF. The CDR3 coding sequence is TGTGCCTGGAGTAAGGGGGGGAATCAGCCCCAGCATTTT.